This entry describes one TCR beta chain. This specimen comes from a study of blood T cells in healthy people across ages. A J-beta primer mix and a sample-barcoded 5' primer were used in a second PCR of about 6 to 12 cycles. In TCRdb, the 5' RACE reads were re-called with MiXCR into one record per CDR3 protein. The table lists some 1.5 million distinct CDR3 sequences, roughly 43% of them singletons, with about 4% in the top ten. Trimming pared 4 bases from V and 10 bases from J, leaving 23 bases between. The CDR3 is made up of 15 amino acids. The germline V gene has CDR1 MRHNA and CDR2 SNTAGT. Approximately 9.2 milliliters was the volume of peripheral blood drawn from each donor.

Sequencing was performed on blood. The V call is TRBV6-4, the J call TRBJ2-7, with D maybe TRBD2 (7 bases). The source is a woman younger than 35 in good health. The CDR3 is CASSVLPGAREAQYF. CDR3 bases: TGTGCCAGCAGTGTCCTCCCAGGGGCACGGGAGGCCCAGTACTTC.